This TCR beta chain was profiled in a study of blood T cell repertoires in COVID-19. Study as a whole: Donors in the United States, Italy and Spain gave samples during acute or convalescent COVID-19. T cells, B-cell-depleted T cells, or PBMCs provided the cDNA or gDNA that served as material.

The J segment lost 1 base and the V segment lost 2 bases, leaving 7 bases of the junction unmatched. The CDR3 loop spans 16 amino acids. Germline V gene lookup returns CDR1 SGHRS and CDR2 YFSETQ. Authors' processing steps: The authors estimated nucleated cell counts from reference gene primer amplification. The data were produced by immunoSEQ multiplex PCR, yet TCRdb's version contains in-frame clones alone and is incomplete. V and J calls and clone size are those listed in that table; D and trimming were worked out from the DNA. The sample holds some 270,000 clones; roughly 90% are singletons and the top ten take roughly 2.2%.

The sequence was collected from a man in his forties or fifties with acute or convalescent COVID-19. The sequencing sample was made of peripheral blood. The rearrangement joins TRBV5-1 to TRBJ1-2, with 8 bases that match TRBD1. The CDR3 DNA sequence: TGCGCCAGCAGCTTTGACAGGGGTCGACTTAACTATGGCTACACCTTC. It codes for CASSFDRGRLNYGYTF. Together with reference TRBV5-1 and TRBJ1-2, the CDR3 gives the full variable domain: KAGVTQTPRYLIKTRGQQVTLSCSPISGHRSVSWYQQTPGQGLQFLFEYFSETQRNKGNFPGRFSGRQFSNSRSEMNVSTLELGDSALYLCASSFDRGRLNYGYTFGSGTRLTVV.